One TCR beta chain is described in this entry. No cognate antigen has been identified for it. The record has no base qualities; no much larger clone is one base away. This specimen belongs to a study of T cells in Graves' hyperthyroidism and ophthalmopathy (dated by TCRdb to about 2019). About the study as a whole: Peripheral blood was sampled at the time of initial diagnosis, prior to any treatment. To identify distinguishing TCR V-J signatures, a discovery cohort of around 100 patients was used, comprising some 45 with Graves' ophthalmopathy and some 57 with stable Graves' hyperthyroidism. Whether ophthalmopathy could be predicted prospectively was tested in an independent validation cohort made up of 18 to 20 hyperthyroidism patients plus 17 patients who later progressed to ophthalmopathy. The roughly 90 discovery patients were divided at random into training and test sets in a 7:3 ratio. Thyroid tissue and blood T-cell repertoires from six or seven Graves' hyperthyroidism patients were also compared in the study. After blood sampling, hyperthyroidism patients were treated with methimazole at a starting dose of 30 mg daily, and ophthalmopathy patients were treated with high-dose intravenous methylprednisolone. The paper describes TCR Vbeta CDR3 sequencing of fewer than 150 peripheral blood samples, made up of 40 to 45 ophthalmopathy patients, approximately 73 hyperthyroidism patients and about 17 progressor patients. Overall results and qualifications from the work: Ophthalmopathy was separated from stable hyperthyroidism by a 13 V-J signature model, with just over 85% sensitivity and about 81% specificity obtained in cross-validation and 80%/75% obtained in testing. Blood samples also contained most of the expanded thyroid clonotypes (frequency above 0.001), which suggests that blood repertoires may reflect thyroid immune responses. During validation, the model predicted progression to ophthalmopathy a median of about 6.3 months ahead of onset, with more than 60% sensitivity and about 72% specificity. No statistical method was used to fix the sample size in advance, and group allocation was not hidden from the investigators.

The TCR beta CDR3 regions were amplified from the RNA transcripts. A first-round RT-PCR of the TCR CDR3 used the HTBI primer set with the Qiagen OneStep RT-PCR kit. Libraries were constructed in a second round of multiplex PCR, after which size selection and purification were performed. The libraries were sequenced on an Illumina HiSeq2000 using paired-end 100 bp reads. From the authors' description of their analysis: SOAPnuke was used to process the raw data, with reads discarded if the reads contained adapters or uncalled bases, had a mean Phred below 15, or lacked an exact constant-primer or identifier match. High-quality paired reads were merged with COPE v1.2.5, and unique nucleotide sequences were defined as clonotypes. Clonotypes were aligned to IMGT TRBV, TRBD and TRBJ reference segments using MiTCR v1.1. Only V-J combinations with frequency above 0.0001, covering approximately 99% of repertoires, were analysed. A TCS score was defined as the ratio between F50 (clonal expansion) and ExV (chaos), using BLOSUM62-based TCRdist between CDR3 peptides within each V-J. Welch's t-statistics and random forest reduced fewer than 550 V-J features to 13, which were used in a naive Bayes classifier (R e1071). The public reads were run again by TCRdb, first through fastp at Q25 and then through MiXCR, and only productive beta chains were kept. Each entry is one CDR3 protein sequence, shown with its most common DNA and genes. The V and J calls were not made by the authors but by TCRdb's processing. Here the sample has approximately 560,000 distinct CDR3 sequences; about a sixth occur a single time. The top ten clones comprise around 6.6% of the sample.

Graves' hyperthyroidism was defined as stable when no progression to ophthalmopathy occurred over 18 months of follow-up. Hyperthyroidism patients were newly diagnosed, had a disease duration of under 2 months, and were aged 18 to 65 years. The study excluded patients with uncontrolled infections, other autoimmune diseases, pregnancy or lactation. Diagnoses were based on clinical symptoms, serum thyroxine and TRAb, thyroid ultrasound and orbital computed tomography. Ficoll-Paque density gradient centrifugation was used to isolate PBMCs from 10 ml of fresh peripheral blood. Total RNA was extracted using Trizol reagent, and RNA quality was assessed on an Agilent 2100 Bioanalyzer. The receptor was isolated from a woman aged 25 to 39 with Graves' hyperthyroidism. The sample comprised blood.

The CDR3 is CSASGLAGMGELFF. The nucleotides are TGCAGTGCGAGCGGGCTAGCGGGTATGGGGGAGCTGTTTTTT. The V and J genes are TRBV20-1 and TRBJ2-2; 8 bases in the junction line up with TRBD2. Germline trimming: 6 bases from V, 8 bases from J; junction bases outside gene matches: 11. Counted from cysteine to phenylalanine, this CDR3 has 14 amino acids. Only the CDR3 part of the read is kept: 42 bases, read in frame from the first base. The CDR1 and CDR2 encoded by the germline V gene (reference sequence) are DFQATT and SNEGSKA.